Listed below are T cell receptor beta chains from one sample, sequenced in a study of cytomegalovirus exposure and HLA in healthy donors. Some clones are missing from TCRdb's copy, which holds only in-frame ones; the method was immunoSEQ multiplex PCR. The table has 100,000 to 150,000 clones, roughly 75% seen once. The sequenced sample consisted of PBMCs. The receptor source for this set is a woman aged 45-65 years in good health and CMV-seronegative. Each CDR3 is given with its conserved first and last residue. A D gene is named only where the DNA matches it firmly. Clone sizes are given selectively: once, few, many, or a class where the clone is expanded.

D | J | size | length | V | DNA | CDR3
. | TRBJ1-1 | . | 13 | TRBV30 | TGTGCCTGGAACTGGGAGGGCAGCACTGAAGCTTTCTTT | CAWNWEGSTEAFF
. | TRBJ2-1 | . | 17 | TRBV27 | TGTGCCAGCAGTTTATACTCGGCGGGCGACCCCTACAATGAGCAGTTCTTC | CASSLYSAGDPYNEQFF
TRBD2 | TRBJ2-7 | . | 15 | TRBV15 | TGTGCCACCAGCATCCCCCCGGGGGGACGATACGAGCAGTACTTC | CATSIPPGGRYEQYF
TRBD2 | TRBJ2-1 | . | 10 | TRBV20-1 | TGCAGTGCTTTGAGACTAGCGAAGTTCTTC | CSALRLAKFF
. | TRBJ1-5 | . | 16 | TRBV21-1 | TGTGCCAGCAGCCACCGGGACAGGGGGCAAAATCAGCCCCAGCATTTT | CASSHRDRGQNQPQHF
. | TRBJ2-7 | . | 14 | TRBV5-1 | TGCGCCAGCAGCTCGATACAGGGTTTCTACGAGCAGTACTTC | CASSSIQGFYEQYF
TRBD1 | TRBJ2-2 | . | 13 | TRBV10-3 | TGTGCCATCAGGGACAGGGCAACCGGGGAGCTGTTTTTT | CAIRDRATGELFF
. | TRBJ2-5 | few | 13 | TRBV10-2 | TGCGCCAGCAGTGGGGCGAGACAAGAGACCCAGTACTTC | CASSGARQETQYF
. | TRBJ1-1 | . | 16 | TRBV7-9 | TGTGCCAGCAGCTTAGCCCGGAGCTCCATGAACACTGAAGCTTTCTTT | CASSLARSSMNTEAFF
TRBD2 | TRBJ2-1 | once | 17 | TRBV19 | TGTGCCAGTAGTACCCGGACTAGCGGGAGAGGTTACAATGAGCAGTTCTTC | CASSTRTSGRGYNEQFF
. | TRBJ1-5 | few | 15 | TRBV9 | TGTGCCAGCAGCGTAGATGGGCGGGGGAATCAGCCCCAGCATTTT | CASSVDGRGNQPQHF
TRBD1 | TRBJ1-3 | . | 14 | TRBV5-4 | TGTGCCAGCAGCTATTACGACAGGGATTTTACCATATATTTT | CASSYYDRDFTIYF
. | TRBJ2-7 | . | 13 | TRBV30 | TGTGCCGTAGGACAGTCTAGCCTTTTCGAGCAGTACTTC | CAVGQSSLFEQYF
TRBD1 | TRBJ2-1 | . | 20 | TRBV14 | TGTGCCAGCAGCCAAGATTCTGACAGGGTAACGGGGTTACTATACAATGAGCAGTTCTTC | CASSQDSDRVTGLLYNEQFF
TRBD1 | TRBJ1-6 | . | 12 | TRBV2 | TGTGCCAGCCACAGGGGTAATCCACCCCTCCACTTT | CASHRGNPPLHF
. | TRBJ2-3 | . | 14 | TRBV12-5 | TGTGCTAGTGGTTTGGGACACGGCACAGATACGCAGTATTTT | CASGLGHGTDTQYF
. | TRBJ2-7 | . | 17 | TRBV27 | TGTGCCAGCAGTTCCGTGACCGGGACTCTCCAAACTACGGTGCAGTACTTC | CASSSVTGTLQTTVQYF
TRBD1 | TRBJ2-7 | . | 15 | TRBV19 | TGTGCCAGTAGTACGCCGGGACAGGGTGGGAACGAGCAGTACTTC | CASSTPGQGGNEQYF
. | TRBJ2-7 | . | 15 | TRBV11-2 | TGTGCCAGCAGGGCGAAGAGGAGCGAATCCTACGAGCAGTACTTC | CASRAKRSESYEQYF
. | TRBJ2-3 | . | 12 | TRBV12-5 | TGTGCTAGTGGTCCCGATTCGCGTACGCAGTATTTT | CASGPDSRTQYF
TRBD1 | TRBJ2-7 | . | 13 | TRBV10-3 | TGTGCCATCAGTGAGGGACAGGGGTACGAGCAGTACTTC | CAISEGQGYEQYF
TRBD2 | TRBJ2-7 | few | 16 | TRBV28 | TGTGCCAGCAGTTTCCAACTAGCGGAGCTTACCTACGAGCAGTACTTC | CASSFQLAELTYEQYF
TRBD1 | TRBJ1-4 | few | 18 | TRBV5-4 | TGTGCCAGCAGCCTTAACCGGGACAGGGGGCGCCCAGGGGAAAAACTGTTTTTT | CASSLNRDRGRPGEKLFF
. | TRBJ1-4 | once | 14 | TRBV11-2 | TGTGCCAGCAGGCAAACAGGGCTAGGTGAAAAACTGTTTTTT | CASRQTGLGEKLFF
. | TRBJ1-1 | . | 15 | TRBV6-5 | TGTGCCAGCAGTTACTCGTCCGCCGGGAATACTGAAGCTTTCTTT | CASSYSSAGNTEAFF
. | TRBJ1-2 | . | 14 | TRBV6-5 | TGTGCCAGCAGTAACTCCCCGAACTCCAATGGCTACACCTTC | CASSNSPNSNGYTF
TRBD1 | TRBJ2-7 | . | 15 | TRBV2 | TGTGCCAGCAGTGAATTAACAGGGGGTTCCTACGAGCAGTACTTC | CASSELTGGSYEQYF
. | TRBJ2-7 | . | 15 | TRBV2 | TGTGCCAGCAGTGTGGATTTGGGGGAGGCCTACGAGCAGTACTTC | CASSVDLGEAYEQYF
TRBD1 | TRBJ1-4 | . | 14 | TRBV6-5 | TGTGCCAGCGGGGCCCGACAGGGAAGTGAAAAACTGTTTTTT | CASGARQGSEKLFF
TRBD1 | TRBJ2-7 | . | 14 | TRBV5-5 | TGTGCCAGCAGCTACCGGGACAGGGGGCATGAGCAGTACTTC | CASSYRDRGHEQYF
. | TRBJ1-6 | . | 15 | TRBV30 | TGTGCCCCGGGAAGTACGAGGATGCCAAATTCACCCCTCCACTTT | CAPGSTRMPNSPLHF
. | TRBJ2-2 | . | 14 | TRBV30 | TGTGCCTGGAGGTCGGGCAGGGATACCGGGGAGCTGTTTTTT | CAWRSGRDTGELFF